These T cell receptor beta chains were read from a single sample in a study of T cell changes during pregnancy in multiple sclerosis. The repertoire was sequenced with immunoSEQ multiplex PCR; TCRdb's copy has only in-frame clones and lacks some. This sample has about 85,000 clones, with roughly nine tenths found just once. Material: peripheral blood, obtained in the first trimester of pregnancy. These receptors were taken from a female donor with multiple sclerosis, enrolled in a pregnancy study. CDR3s include the opening cysteine and the closing phenylalanine or tryptophan. Clone size appears in some rows only: once, few, many, or a class for an expanded clone.

cdr3_length,j_call,clone_size,v_call,cdr3_aa
15,TRBJ1-5,.,TRBV27,CASSLHGTANQPQHF
15,TRBJ1-4,.,TRBV5-1,CASSRRQAANEKLFF
14,TRBJ2-1,.,TRBV5-1,CASRKTGPAGEQFF
15,TRBJ1-6,.,TRBV28,CASSLGTGGLSPLHF
15,TRBJ1-4,.,TRBV2,CASSEALQGYEKLFF
17,TRBJ2-4,once,TRBV7-9,CASSLGGGGYAKNIQYF
15,TRBJ2-7,.,TRBV15,CATSRAGGLAYEQYF
16,TRBJ2-4,.,TRBV21-1,CASSKVLDRAKNIQYF
16,TRBJ2-7,.,TRBV29-1,CSVGRNEGTGYYEQYF
16,TRBJ1-1,.,TRBV5-1,CASSSGTGVMNTEAFF
15,TRBJ2-3,once,TRBV19,CASSTGTGDSYTQYF
17,TRBJ1-5,.,TRBV6-1,CASSETDRGRRSQPQHF
13,TRBJ2-7,.,TRBV30,CAWSRDRDYEQYF
14,TRBJ2-7,.,TRBV5-6,CASSSGREIGEQYF
11,TRBJ2-1,.,TRBV18,CASSPVDEQFF
15,TRBJ2-1,.,TRBV11-3,CASSSGQGLYNEQFF
16,TRBJ2-3,.,TRBV2,CASSERASGGADTQYF
14,TRBJ2-1,once,TRBV6-5,CASGGTRGYNEQFF
15,TRBJ1-3,.,TRBV6-6,CASSSSRNSGNTIYF
13,TRBJ2-7,.,TRBV9,CASSGDRLDEQYF
17,TRBJ1-6,.,TRBV11-1,CASSSGIRRTENSPLHF
18,TRBJ2-1,.,TRBV7-8,CASSTGLAGERYDNEQFF
15,TRBJ2-7,.,TRBV13,CASSSRASGRTEQYF
13,TRBJ1-1,once,TRBV5-5,CASSVTGKTEAFF
16,TRBJ2-2,.,TRBV7-9,CASSWGLAVNTGELFF
16,TRBJ1-3,.,TRBV28,CASSTQILSSGNTIYF
15,TRBJ2-2,.,TRBV9,CASSSRQGVYGELFF
14,TRBJ2-5,.,TRBV6-5,CASRRPGQGKTQYF
15,TRBJ2-5,.,TRBV19,CASSIPSTGRETQYF
15,TRBJ1-2,.,TRBV30,CAWSGQIGSFYGYTF
13,TRBJ2-1,.,TRBV2,CAQGNSGRNEQFF
15,TRBJ1-1,.,TRBV7-9,CASSASGGMRTEAFF
13,TRBJ1-4,.,TRBV30,CAWSVSGTGKLFF
13,TRBJ2-5,once,TRBV7-6,CASSLPDQETQYF
14,TRBJ2-7,.,TRBV27,CASSIRGGPYEQYF
14,TRBJ2-1,once,TRBV5-1,CASSLGDRAHEQFF
11,TRBJ2-1,.,TRBV7-3,CASAENNEQFF
15,TRBJ2-7,.,TRBV5-5,CASSYDRVVAYEQYF
14,TRBJ2-2,.,TRBV5-1,CASRRDSFAGELFF
14,TRBJ2-1,.,TRBV18,CASSPTSGSYEQFF
14,TRBJ2-2,.,TRBV11-3,CASRYTGNAGELFF
15,TRBJ2-1,few,TRBV5-4,CASSSVHSTGYEQFF
14,TRBJ2-5,once,TRBV5-1,CASSLAVPQETQYF
18,TRBJ2-3,once,TRBV18,CASSSRTSGGTSTDTQYF
13,TRBJ1-2,.,TRBV2,CARRDSEDYGYTF
16,TRBJ2-1,.,TRBV2,CASSEKASGLYNEQFF
15,TRBJ1-3,.,TRBV5-5,CASSLILLSGNTIYF
13,TRBJ2-7,.,TRBV18,CASSLSIRYEQYF